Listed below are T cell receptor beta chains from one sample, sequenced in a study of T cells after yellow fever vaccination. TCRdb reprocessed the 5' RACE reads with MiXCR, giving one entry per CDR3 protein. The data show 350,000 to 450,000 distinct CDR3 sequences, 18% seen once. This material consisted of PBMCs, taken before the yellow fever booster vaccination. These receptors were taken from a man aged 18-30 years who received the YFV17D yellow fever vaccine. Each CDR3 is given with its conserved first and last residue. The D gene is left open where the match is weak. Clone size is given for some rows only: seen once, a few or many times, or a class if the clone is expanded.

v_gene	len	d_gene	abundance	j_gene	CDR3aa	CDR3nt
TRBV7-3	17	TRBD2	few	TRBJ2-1	CASSLRPGGVSYNEQFF	TGTGCCAGCAGCTTACGCCCCGGGGGGGTCTCCTACAATGAGCAGTTCTTC
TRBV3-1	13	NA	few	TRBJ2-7	CASSDLLPSEQYF	TGTGCCAGCAGCGACCTACTCCCTAGCGAGCAGTACTTC
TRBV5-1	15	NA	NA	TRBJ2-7	CASSWATGSAYEQYF	TGCGCCAGCAGCTGGGCGACAGGTTCGGCCTACGAGCAGTACTTC
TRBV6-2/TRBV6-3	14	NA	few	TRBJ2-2	CASNRDGNTGELFF	TGTGCCAGCAACAGGGACGGGAACACCGGGGAGCTGTTTTTT
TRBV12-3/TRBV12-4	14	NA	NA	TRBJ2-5	CASTGQAFQETQYF	TGTGCCAGCACTGGGCAGGCCTTCCAAGAGACCCAGTACTTC
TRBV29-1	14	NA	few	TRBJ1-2	CSAALPTGVYGYTF	TGCAGCGCCGCCCTCCCGACAGGTGTCTATGGCTACACCTTC
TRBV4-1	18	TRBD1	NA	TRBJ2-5	CASSQLSGGTGIGETQYF	TGCGCCAGCAGCCAACTATCAGGCGGGACAGGGATCGGAGAGACCCAGTACTTC
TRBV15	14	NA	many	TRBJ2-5	CATSLPAGQETQYF	TGTGCCACCAGCCTGCCGGCTGGGCAAGAGACCCAGTACTTC
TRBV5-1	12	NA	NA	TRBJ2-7	CASSVQAGEQYF	TGCGCCAGCAGCGTCCAGGCCGGCGAGCAGTACTTC
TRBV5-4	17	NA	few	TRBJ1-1	CASSLGPLQGPSAEAFF	TGTGCCAGCAGCTTGGGCCCTTTACAGGGACCTAGCGCTGAAGCTTTCTTT
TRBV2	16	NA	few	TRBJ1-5	CASSESWGYSNQPQHF	TGTGCCAGCAGTGAAAGTTGGGGATATAGCAATCAGCCCCAGCATTTT
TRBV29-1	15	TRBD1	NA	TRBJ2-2	CSVGGTGSTTGELFF	TGCAGCGTTGGAGGGACAGGGAGCACCACCGGGGAGCTGTTTTTT
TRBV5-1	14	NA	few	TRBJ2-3	CASRNGEGTDTQYF	TGCGCCAGCAGGAACGGGGAGGGCACAGATACGCAGTATTTT
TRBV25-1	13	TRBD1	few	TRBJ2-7	CASSERGPYEQYF	TGTGCCAGCAGTGAAAGGGGGCCCTACGAGCAGTACTTC
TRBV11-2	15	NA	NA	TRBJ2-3	CASSLSKGNADTQYF	TGTGCCAGCAGCTTGTCCAAGGGAAACGCAGATACGCAGTATTTT
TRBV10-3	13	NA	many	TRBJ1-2	CAITLTENYGYTF	TGTGCCATCACCCTGACAGAGAACTATGGCTACACCTTC
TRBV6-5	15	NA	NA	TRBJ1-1	CASSQGTVRDTEAFF	TGTGCCAGCAGTCAAGGGACGGTTAGAGACACTGAAGCTTTCTTT
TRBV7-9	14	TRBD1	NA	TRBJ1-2	CASTPPDRGYGYTF	TGTGCCAGCACCCCTCCGGACAGGGGGTATGGCTACACCTTC
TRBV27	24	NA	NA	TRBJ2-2	CASSPMGVRGPRHPPTLNTGELFF	TGTGCCAGCAGTCCTATGGGGGTCAGGGGTCCCCGACACCCTCCAACCCTGAACACCGGGGAGCTGTTTTTT
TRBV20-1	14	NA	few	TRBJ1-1	CSARDPQTYAEAFF	TGCAGTGCTAGAGACCCACAGACATACGCTGAAGCTTTCTTT
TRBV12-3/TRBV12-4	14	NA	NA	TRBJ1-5	CASSSGLLNQPQHF	TGTGCCAGCAGTTCGGGACTGCTTAATCAGCCCCAGCATTTT
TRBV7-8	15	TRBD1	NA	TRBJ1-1	CASSLAGRQGGEAFF	TGTGCCAGCAGCTTAGCGGGGAGACAGGGCGGTGAAGCTTTCTTT
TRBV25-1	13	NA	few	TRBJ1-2	CASSGSGAYGYTF	TGTGCCAGCAGTGGATCGGGGGCTTATGGCTACACCTTC
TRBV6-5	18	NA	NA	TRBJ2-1	CASRNLRILAEPYNEQFF	TGTGCCAGCAGGAACCTGAGGATCCTAGCTGAGCCTTACAATGAGCAGTTCTTC
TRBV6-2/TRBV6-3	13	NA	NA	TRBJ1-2	CASGQSVAYGYTF	TGTGCCAGCGGTCAATCGGTTGCCTATGGCTACACCTTC
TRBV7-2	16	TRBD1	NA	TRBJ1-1	CASSPSTGYGDTEAFF	TGTGCCAGCAGCCCCTCGACAGGGTATGGGGACACTGAAGCTTTCTTT
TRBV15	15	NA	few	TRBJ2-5	CATQGRNMGQETQYF	TGTGCCACCCAGGGTAGGAACATGGGGCAAGAGACCCAGTACTTC
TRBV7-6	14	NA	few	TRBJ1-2	CASSLDTSGYGYTF	TGTGCCAGCAGCTTAGATACGTCAGGCTATGGCTACACCTTC
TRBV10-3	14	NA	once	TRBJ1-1	CAITPGTRNTEAFF	TGTGCCATCACTCCTGGGACCAGAAACACTGAAGCTTTCTTT